A single sample is the source of the 30 T cell receptor beta chains below, sequenced in a study of Ad26.COV2.S vaccination and SARS-CoV-2 variants. Clones were sequenced by immunoSEQ multiplex PCR, and TCRdb holds only the in-frame ones, with some missing. This sample yields some 320,000 clones, of which 86% are seen a single time; roughly 1.9% belongs to the top ten. The sample's treatment: around 19 received Ad26.COV2.S at low or high dose, single or two shots; roughly five received placebo; per-sample allocation not given. Samples analyzed were those drawn on day 63 after the first vaccine or placebo injection. This material consisted of peripheral blood, taken in a trial of Ad26.COV2.S vaccine versus placebo. Receptor source: a person aged 18-65 years who received the Ad26.COV2.S COVID-19 vaccine or a placebo.

The chain recombines TRBV5-1 with TRBJ1-5; weak D call: TRBD1 (6 bases). Trimming removed 4 bases at V and 0 bases at J, with 17 bases between. The CDR3 has 17 amino acids. Germline V lookup: CDR1 SGHRS, CDR2 YFSETQ. The CDR3 DNA is TGCGCCAGCAGCCCCCTGGGGGGGGCCGATAGCAATCAGCCCCAGCATTTT. Its protein is CASSPLGGADSNQPQHF. The variable domain in full, with the rest retrieved from reference TRBV5-1 and TRBJ1-5, is KAGVTQTPRYLIKTRGQQVTLSCSPISGHRSVSWYQQTPGQGLQFLFEYFSETQRNKGNFPGRFSGRQFSNSRSEMNVSTLELGDSALYLCASSPLGGADSNQPQHFGDGTRLSIL.

This clone was counted a single time. V and J are TRBV30 and TRBJ2-6; D remains ambiguous. The V and J ends lost 2 bases and 1 base respectively, with 3 bases between them. The CDR3 is made up of 13 amino acids. Per germline, CDR1 GTSNPN and CDR2 SVGIG (reference sequence). The CDR3 protein is CAWSRSGANVLTF. DNA for the CDR3: TGTGCCTGGAGTAGGTCTGGGGCCAACGTCCTGACTTTC.

This clone was seen only a few times. The chain uses TRBV6-2 or TRBV6-3 and TRBJ1-5; 7 nucleotides match TRBD1. With V trimmed by 0 bases and J by 0 bases, 11 bases remained unmatched. Per germline, CDR1 MNHEY and CDR2 SVGEGT. The CDR3 has 19 amino acids. The CDR3: CASSYSFGQAENSNQPQHF. CDR3 coding DNA: TGTGCCAGCAGTTACTCATTTGGACAGGCCGAAAATAGCAATCAGCCCCAGCATTTT.

This chain joins TRBV10-1 and TRBJ1-1; a weak D match, TRBD1 (6 bases). In germline, CDR1 is WNHNN, CDR2 SYGVQD (reference sequence). CDR3 length equals 15 residues. Between the trimmed V and J ends, which lost 6 bases and 7 bases, there was a span of 21 bases. CDR3 residues: CASSPGGAYVNEAFF. Here the CDR3 DNA reads TGCGCCAGCAGCCCGGGGGGGGCCTACGTTAATGAAGCTTTCTTT.

The chain uses TRBV5-1 and TRBJ2-2; perhaps TRBD1 as D (5 bases). The germline V gene has CDR1 SGHRS and CDR2 YFSETQ. This CDR3 has 16 residues. V dropped 0 bases and J dropped 7 bases, with 16 bases sitting between them. The CDR3 DNA reads TGCGCCAGCAGCTTGGCCAGCAGGGATTACATCGGGGAGCTGTTTTTT. This codes for CASSLASRDYIGELFF.

Here the CDR3 reads CASSHPPGGTLKNIQYF. In DNA, the CDR3 is TGCGCCAGCAGCCACCCCCCCGGGGGAACCCTCAAAAACATTCAGTACTTC. This rearrangement joins TRBV4-1 to TRBJ2-4, with D possibly matching TRBD2 (6 bases). The CDR3 is made up of 17 amino acids. Trimming removed 3 bases at V and 3 bases at J, with 18 bases between. Germline V CDR1 and CDR2: MGHRA, YSYEKL.

This clone showed up just a few times. V gene TRBV11-3 combines with J gene TRBJ2-4; the match to TRBD2 covers 7 bases. Germline V lookup: CDR1 SGHNT, CDR2 YENEEA. This CDR3 has 16 residues. The V segment lost 1 base and the J segment 8 bases; nucleotides outside the gene matches: 11. The CDR3 region has the DNA TGTGCCAGCAGCTTAGGCTATCTGGCGGGGGAAGACATTCAGTACTTC. The encoded protein is CASSLGYLAGEDIQYF.

Worth noting for this clone: This may stem from a read error, because a much larger clone lies one nucleotide away. V usage is TRBV15 and J usage is TRBJ1-5; D is unresolved. V lost 0 bases to trimming and J lost 6 bases, with 3 bases between them. From germline, CDR1 is LNHNV and CDR2 YYDKDF (reference sequence). The CDR3 extends over 12 amino acids. This chain's CDR3 is CATSRDIQPQHF. The CDR3 DNA sequence: TGTGCCACCAGCAGAGATATTCAGCCCCAGCATTTT.

This rearrangement joins TRBV11-2 to TRBJ1-1; D gene unclear. CDR3 length equals 15 residues. The V end lost 0 bases, the J end lost 2 bases, and 10 bases lay between the germline ends. Germline V CDR1 and CDR2: SGHAT, FQNNGV. CDR3 sequence: CASSLDSAGNTEAFF. The CDR3 DNA sequence: TGTGCCAGCAGCTTAGATAGCGCGGGAAACACTGAAGCTTTCTTT.

The chain has TRBV6-5 and TRBJ1-1, with unresolved D. The ends were cut back, 6 bases at V and 10 bases at J, with 15 bases in the middle. Germline V gene lookup returns CDR1 MNHEY and CDR2 SVGAGI. The CDR3 has 12 amino acids. CDR3: CASRASSGGAFF. The CDR3 nucleotides read TGTGCCAGCAGGGCCTCAAGTGGTGGAGCTTTCTTT.

The V call is TRBV4-3, the J call TRBJ1-1; no clear D gene. This CDR3 comprises 13 residues. V lost 4 bases, J lost 0 bases, and 6 bases lay in between. CDR1 is LGHNA, CDR2 YSLEER, per germline. The CDR3 here is CASSPQLNTEAFF. The CDR3, as DNA: TGCGCCAGCAGCCCACAATTGAACACTGAAGCTTTCTTT.

The J gene is TRBJ1-1, the V gene TRBV19; D possibly corresponds to TRBD1 (6 bases). In germline, CDR1 is LNHDA, CDR2 SQIVND (reference sequence). The CDR3 extends over 15 amino acids. V was cut by 4 bases and J by 2 bases, with 14 bases left in between. In DNA form, the CDR3 reads TGTGCCAGTAGTAGAAAGACAGGAAGTAACACTGAAGCTTTCTTT. It encodes CASSRKTGSNTEAFF. The full variable domain, its missing parts supplied by reference TRBV19 and TRBJ1-1, is DGGITQSPKYLFRKEGQNVTLSCEQNLNHDAMYWYRQDPGQGLRLIYYSQIVNDFQKGDIAEGYSVSREKKESFPLTVTSAQKNPTAFYLCASSRKTGSNTEAFFGQGTRLTVV.

This clone turned up a few times. V and J are TRBV6-1 and TRBJ1-2, with D unresolved. Germline values: CDR1 MNHNS, CDR2 SASEGT. V was pared by 1 base and J by 4 bases, with 7 bases between. The CDR3 is made up of 13 amino acids. CDR3 amino acids: CASSEDGTYGYTF. For the CDR3, the DNA is TGTGCCAGCAGTGAAGACGGTACCTATGGCTACACCTTC.

This clone was seen only once. V usage is TRBV25-1 and J usage is TRBJ1-1; the D is unclear. The CDR3 has 17 residues. V shed 2 bases and J shed 1 base, with 17 bases lying between them. Germline CDR1 is MGHDK and CDR2 is SYGVNS. The CDR3 region is CASSEEGRGIRNTEAFF. Here the CDR3 DNA reads TGTGCCAGCAGTGAAGAGGGTCGAGGGATCAGGAACACTGAAGCTTTCTTT. Using reference TRBV25-1 and TRBJ1-1 for the parts outside the CDR3, the full variable domain is EADIYQTPRYLVIGTGKKITLECSQTMGHDKMYWYQQDPGMELHLIHYSYGVNSTEKGDLSSESTVSRIRTEHFPLTLESARPSHTSQYLCASSEEGRGIRNTEAFFGQGTRLTVV.

This chain uses TRBV7-8 with TRBJ2-7; a possible D gene is TRBD2 (6 bases). The germline CDR1 and CDR2 sequences are SGHVS and FQNEAQ. The CDR3 consists of 15 residues. Deletions cut 3 bases from V and 3 bases from J, with 15 bases between. This CDR3 is CASSLGSGTVYEQYF. The CDR3 region has the DNA TGTGCCAGCAGCTTGGGCTCAGGGACTGTCTACGAGCAGTACTTC.

The V and J genes are TRBV6-2 or TRBV6-3 and TRBJ1-6, with a tentative D call TRBD1 (5 bases). This CDR3 comprises 17 residues. With 4 bases removed from V and 7 bases from J, the gap between germline ends came to 20 bases. Germline V gene lookup returns CDR1 MNHEY and CDR2 SVGEGT. CDR3: CASSLSHVARANSPLHF. Written as DNA, the CDR3 is TGTGCCAGCAGTTTGTCTCACGTGGCCAGGGCAAATTCACCCCTCCACTTT.

A few counts support this clone. This chain uses TRBV2 with TRBJ1-5; TRBD1 is a possible D gene (6 bases). This CDR3 spans 14 amino acids. The germline V gene has CDR1 SNHLY and CDR2 FYNNEI. Trimming left V 7 bases short and J 7 bases short, with 17 bases between. The DNA for the CDR3 is TGTGCCAGCAACACGGGGGGGCGCGGCCAGCCCCAGCATTTT. Encoded protein: CASNTGGRGQPQHF.

The chain combines TRBV3-1 (or the pseudogene TRBV3-2) with TRBJ2-7; D remains unclear. Germline CDR1 reads LGHDT; CDR2 reads YNNKEL (reference sequence). The CDR3 spans 12 residues. The V and J ends lost 2 bases and 6 bases respectively, with 8 bases between them. CDR3 in amino acids: CASSQKSSEQYF. For the CDR3, the DNA is TGTGCCAGCAGCCAAAAGTCCAGCGAGCAGTACTTC.

J is TRBJ1-6 and V is TRBV6-5; D may be TRBD1 (5 bases). V was cut by 7 bases and J by 7 bases, with 14 bases left in between. CDR1 and CDR2 from the germline V gene are MNHEY and SVGAGI. The CDR3 has 14 amino acids. The CDR3 here is CASTPGLVNSPLHF. The CDR3 DNA reads as TGTGCCAGCACCCCGGGACTTGTAAATTCACCCCTCCACTTT.

This clone was detected a few times. V gene TRBV6-2 or TRBV6-3 combines with J gene TRBJ2-2, with TRBD1 identical over 7 bases. V was pared by 2 bases and J by 6 bases, with 15 bases of the junction left unmatched. Germline values: CDR1 MNHEY, CDR2 SVGEGT. The CDR3 extends over 18 amino acids. The CDR3 sequence is CASSYDVVAGGWAGELFF. CDR3 nucleotide sequence: TGTGCCAGCAGTTACGACGTCGTGGCAGGGGGATGGGCCGGGGAGCTGTTTTTT.

This chain uses TRBV12-5 with TRBJ2-7; 9 positions match TRBD1. This CDR3 has 14 amino acids. Germline-derived CDR1 and CDR2 are LGHNT and FRNRAP. J was trimmed by 2 bases and V by 7 bases; bases with no gene match: 6. CDR3 nucleotides: TGTGCTAGTGCCGCCGGGACAGGGCCCTACGAGCAGTACTTC. Protein sequence: CASAAGTGPYEQYF. The variable domain in full, completed from reference TRBV12-5 and TRBJ2-7, reads DARVTQTPRHKVTEMGQEVTMRCQPILGHNTVFWYRQTMMQGLELLAYFRNRAPLDDSGMPKDRFSAEMPDATLATLKIQPSEPRDSAVYFCASAAGTGPYEQYFGPGTRLTVT.

The chain couples TRBV7-9 to TRBJ2-5, with a tentative D call TRBD1 (6 bases). Deletions cut 3 bases from V and 5 bases from J, with 10 bases between. Per germline, CDR1 SEHNR and CDR2 FQNEAQ (reference sequence). This CDR3 region has 13 residues. CDR3 coding DNA: TGTGCCAGCAGCTTTTTCCAGGGGGAGACCCAGTACTTC. Its protein is CASSFFQGETQYF.

The rearrangement joins TRBV25-1 to TRBJ2-1; TRBD2 is a possible D gene (6 bases). Germline V gene data show CDR1 as MGHDK and CDR2 as SYGVNS. V was shortened by 5 bases and J by 3 bases, with 11 bases between the two germline ends. CDR3 size: 14 residues. In DNA form, the CDR3 reads TGTGCCAGCAGTCCCGGACTATTCTACAATGAGCAGTTCTTC. Translating it yields CASSPGLFYNEQFF.

The table lists this clone with a count of one. The rearrangement uses TRBV11-2 and TRBJ1-2; D gene unclear. Germline CDR1 and CDR2: SGHAT and FQNNGV. V shed 3 bases and J shed 4 bases, with 9 bases lying between them. The CDR3 has 13 amino acids. CDR3 in DNA: TGTGCCAGCAGCTTCAACCATACCTATGGCTACACCTTC. As protein: CASSFNHTYGYTF.

The gene calls are TRBV13 and TRBJ1-2; TRBD1 aligns across 7 bases. Germline lookup yields CDR1 PRHDT and CDR2 FYEKMQ (reference sequence). This CDR3 has 15 residues. With 5 bases clipped from V and 0 bases from J, the junction kept 6 bases outside the gene matches. CDR3: CASSLAGTANYGYTF. The CDR3 coding sequence is TGTGCCAGCAGCCTAGCCGGGACAGCTAACTATGGCTACACCTTC.

The rearrangement links TRBV5-1 to TRBJ2-7; 11 nucleotides align to TRBD1. J gave up 5 bases and V 0 bases, and 4 bases lay outside the gene matches. Germline loops: CDR1 SGHRS, CDR2 YFSETQ. The CDR3 loop spans 15 amino acids. The CDR3 loop is CASSLDGQGANEQYF. CDR3 DNA: TGCGCCAGCAGCTTGGATGGACAGGGGGCCAACGAGCAGTACTTC.

This clone was counted a few times. V is TRBV7-2 and J is TRBJ2-5; no reliable D call. The CDR3 runs 15 residues. From germline, CDR1 is SGHTA and CDR2 FQGNSA. V lost 7 bases and J 4 bases, leaving 19 bases between the germline ends. The CDR3 loop is CASTRQVAPGETQYF. CDR3 bases: TGTGCCAGCACCCGCCAGGTGGCCCCAGGAGAGACCCAGTACTTC.

This rearrangement joins TRBV25-1 to TRBJ2-7; 9 nucleotides line up with TRBD1. The CDR3 runs to 15 residues. Germline assignment: CDR1 MGHDK and CDR2 SYGVNS. J was trimmed by 4 bases and V by 10 bases; bases with no gene match: 14. CDR3 amino acids: CATRLTGTGLYEQYF. Written as DNA, the CDR3 is TGTGCCACCCGCCTGACCGGGACAGGGTTGTACGAGCAGTACTTC.

The rearrangement uses TRBV3-1 (or the pseudogene TRBV3-2) and TRBJ2-2; 9 nucleotides line up with TRBD2. Per germline, CDR1 LGHDT and CDR2 YNNKEL (reference sequence). This CDR3 is built from 16 residues. Trimming took 3 bases from V and 0 from J; bases not matched to a gene: 2. This chain's CDR3 is CASSQVAGANTGELFF. The CDR3 bases are TGTGCCAGCAGCCAGGTAGCGGGGGCGAACACCGGGGAGCTGTTTTTT.

A note on this clone: A read error may account for a junction end that differs from germline. The rearrangement uses TRBV10-1 and TRBJ2-7; 7 bases line up with TRBD1. Germline CDR1 and CDR2: WNHNN and SYGVQD (reference sequence). This CDR3 has 9 amino acids. As DNA, the CDR3 is TGCGCCATGGACAGGCCCGAATTCTTC. Amino acids: CAMDRPEFF.